The 8 T cell receptor beta chains reported below all come from one sample, sequenced in a study of OX40 agonist ivuxolimab in advanced cancers. Using immunoSEQ multiplex PCR, the repertoire was profiled, and TCRdb retains in-frame clones only, with some absent. Of approximately 99,000 clones listed, around 90% are singletons. The sample consisted of CD4+ or CD8+ T cells sorted from blood, taken in a trial of the OX40 agonist ivuxolimab. The receptors here all came from an adult with an advanced solid tumor such as melanoma, head and neck, liver or kidney cancer.

The chain combines TRBV5-1 with TRBJ2-2, with 7 nucleotides matching TRBD1. In germline, CDR1 is SGHRS, CDR2 YFSETQ. The ends lost 4 bases at V and 0 bases at J; junction bases unmatched: 6. CDR3 length: 16 residues. Here the CDR3 DNA reads TGCGCCAGCAGCGGACCGGGACAGACGAACACCGGGGAGCTGTTTTTT. Its translation is CASSGPGQTNTGELFF.

Here the CDR3 reads CASSHITGVNGYTF. CDR3 nucleotides: TGTGCCAGCAGCCACATTACAGGGGTGAACGGCTACACCTTC. The chain uses TRBV11-2 and TRBJ1-2; 7 bases align to TRBD1. V lost 5 bases and J lost 8; bases outside the gene matches: 11. This CDR3 spans 14 amino acids. Germline V lookup: CDR1 SGHAT, CDR2 FQNNGV. The full variable domain, rest sourced from reference TRBV11-2 and TRBJ1-2, is EAGVAQSPRYKIIEKRQSVAFWCNPISGHATLYWYQQILGQGPKLLIQFQNNGVVDDSQLPKDRFSAERLKGVDSTLKIQPAKLEDSAVYLCASSHITGVNGYTFGSGTRLTVV.

The chain couples TRBV7-3 to TRBJ2-7; 7 bases are a match to TRBD1. J was trimmed by 2 bases and V by 5 bases; bases with no gene match: 9. The CDR3 length is 15 residues. Germline values: CDR1 SGHTA, CDR2 FQGTGA. The CDR3 DNA is TGTGCCAGCAGCCAACCGGGACAGTCCACCTACGAGCAGTACTTC. Protein sequence: CASSQPGQSTYEQYF.

V is TRBV19 and J is TRBJ1-2; D is unresolved. Germline CDR1 is LNHDA and CDR2 is SQIVND (reference sequence). The ends were cut back, 7 bases at V and 3 bases at J, with 12 bases in the middle. The CDR3 contains 13 residues. CDR3 nucleotides: TGTGCCAGTACCCCGGGGAGCGACTATGGCTACACCTTC. Translation: CASTPGSDYGYTF.

This chain uses TRBV5-8 with TRBJ2-2; D perhaps matches TRBD1 (6 bases). CDR1 and CDR2 (germline): SGHTS, YDEGEE. There are 15 residues in the CDR3. Trimming removed 5 bases at V and 1 base at J, with 12 bases between. The CDR3 region has the DNA TGTGCCAGCAGTTCAGGGGTCCTGAACACCGGGGAGCTGTTTTTT. This gives the protein CASSSGVLNTGELFF.

The rearrangement joins TRBV5-1 to TRBJ2-7; tentatively, D is TRBD1 (5 bases). The CDR3 is 12 amino acids. Germline V gene data show CDR1 as SGHRS and CDR2 as YFSETQ. V was clipped by 1 base and J by 5 bases, with 7 bases between them. The CDR3 DNA reads TGCGCCAGCAGCTTGCCAGGGAACGAGCAGTACTTC. Its protein product is CASSLPGNEQYF.

The chain uses TRBV9 and TRBJ2-7; weak D call: TRBD1 (6 bases). V was trimmed by 0 bases and J by 2 bases, leaving 9 bases between them. The CDR3 is 14 amino acids. Germline V gives CDR1 SGDLS, CDR2 YYNGEE. The DNA of the CDR3 is TGTGCCAGCAGCGTAGGGACAGAAGCCTACGAGCAGTACTTC. Amino acids: CASSVGTEAYEQYF.

This chain joins TRBV7-8 and TRBJ2-7, with 9 nucleotides matching TRBD1. V gave up 1 base and J gave up 5 bases; unmatched junction bases: 6. The CDR3 covers 15 residues. Germline V gives CDR1 SGHVS, CDR2 FQNEAQ. This CDR3 is CASSLGWDRAHEQYF. CDR3 in DNA: TGTGCCAGCAGCTTAGGTTGGGACAGGGCCCACGAGCAGTACTTC.